The present entry profiles one TCR beta chain with its context. Enrollment of patients from Seattle took place during active infection, with longitudinal follow-up. With 4 bases removed from V and 1 base from J, the gap between germline ends came to 11 bases. The CDR3 is made up of 15 amino acids. Germline V gives CDR1 LGHDT, CDR2 YNNKEL (reference sequence). This sample is drawn from a study of blood T cell repertoires in COVID-19. Study as a whole: There were acute and convalescent COVID-19 samples, and they came from the United States, Italy and Spain.

Original methodology: Reference gene primer amplification yielded estimated nucleated cell counts. TCRdb's table, derived via immunoSEQ multiplex PCR, lists solely in-frame clones and lacks some. That table supplies the V and J calls and clone size; D and trimming were determined from the DNA. The sample includes 270,000 or so clones, 70% to 85% seen only once; the top ten take more than 1.2%. This chain connects TRBV3-1 (or the pseudogene TRBV3-2) to TRBJ1-5, with D possibly TRBD1 on 5 matching bases. The receptor comes from a human donor with COVID-19, enrolled during active disease. The donor label of this sample is uncertain. Sequenced: peripheral blood. The CDR3, as DNA: TGTGCCAGCAGCCCTCCGGGACTGAGCAATCAGCCCCAGCATTTT. It is translated as CASSPPGLSNQPQHF.